Listed below are T cell receptor beta chains from one sample, sequenced in a study of siplizumab effects on memory and regulatory T cells. Repertoires were generated with immunoSEQ multiplex PCR, while TCRdb's copy carries only in-frame clones and drops some. The data show 95,000 to 100,000 clones, about nine tenths seen once. The sequenced sample was non-Treg CD4+ T cells sorted from blood. All receptors derive from a human donor in good health. Both conserved end residues are part of each CDR3. Each record gives: CDR3 DNA, CDR3 protein, V gene, J gene, clone size, D gene. D genes are given only for firm matches. Only part of the rows carry a size: once, few, many, or a class if the clone is expanded.

TGTGCCAGCAGCCCCTACTACGAGCAGTACTTC	CASSPYYEQYF	TRBV6-1	TRBJ2-7	-	-
TGTGCCAGCAGCCTCGGGACAGGGGGGGTTGCCGGGGAGCTGTTTTTT	CASSLGTGGVAGELFF	TRBV5-6	TRBJ2-2	once	TRBD1
TGTGCCAGCAGCGTAGAGAGTAGGGGGAGGAGCGGCTACACCTTC	CASSVESRGRSGYTF	TRBV9	TRBJ1-2	-	-
TGTGCTAGTGGTTGGAGTGGGACAGAGTATTCCTACGAGCAGTACTTC	CASGWSGTEYSYEQYF	TRBV12-5	TRBJ2-7	-	TRBD1
TGTGCCAGCGGTCAGGTGTTCCAAGAGACCCAGTACTTC	CASGQVFQETQYF	TRBV28	TRBJ2-5	-	-
TGTGCCAGCAGTTTAAGAGTACAGGGTACAGATGAGCAGTTCTTC	CASSLRVQGTDEQFF	TRBV27	TRBJ2-1	-	-
TGTGCCAGCAGCCTCGGACAGGGAGTATACAATGAGCAGTTCTTC	CASSLGQGVYNEQFF	TRBV7-8	TRBJ2-1	-	TRBD1
TGTGCCAGCAGTTTTGTAGGGAGAGCTAATGAAAAACTGTTTTTT	CASSFVGRANEKLFF	TRBV28	TRBJ1-4	-	-
TGTGCCAGCAGCCCCGCGGGGGTTGGCGGCTACACCTTC	CASSPAGVGGYTF	TRBV11-1	TRBJ1-2	-	-
TGCGCCAGCAGCCAAGATCGGCGTTTT	CASSQDRRF	TRBV4-3	TRBJ1-3	-	-
TGTGCCAGCAGTTTTACCGTCGATATGAACACTGAAGCTTTCTTT	CASSFTVDMNTEAFF	TRBV27	TRBJ1-1	-	-
TGTGCCAGCAGCGTTGTAGCGGGGCCCGACACAGATACGCAGTATTTT	CASSVVAGPDTDTQYF	TRBV9	TRBJ2-3	once	TRBD2
TGCGCCAGCAGCTTCAGCGGGAGGTCCACCGGGGAGCTGTTTTTT	CASSFSGRSTGELFF	TRBV5-1	TRBJ2-2	-	TRBD2
TGTGCCAGCAGTGAACAGCTTAGGTTCACAGATACGCAGTATTTT	CASSEQLRFTDTQYF	TRBV6-1	TRBJ2-3	-	-
TGCGCCAGCAGCATCCGACTAGCGGGAGGGGAAGAGACCCAGTACTTC	CASSIRLAGGEETQYF	TRBV5-1	TRBJ2-5	-	TRBD2
TGTGCCAGCAGCCCGGGACTAGCGAGCCTCTACGAGCAGTACTTC	CASSPGLASLYEQYF	TRBV7-9	TRBJ2-7	-	TRBD2
TGCGCCAGCAGAGCGGAAGCCCCCTACGAGCAGTACTTC	CASRAEAPYEQYF	TRBV5-1	TRBJ2-7	-	-
TGTGCCAGCAGCGTAGGAGATACGCAGTATTTT	CASSVGDTQYF	TRBV9	TRBJ2-3	-	-
TGTGCCAGCAGTCGACTAGCGGGAGGGCCCAATGAGCAGTTCTTC	CASSRLAGGPNEQFF	TRBV6-6	TRBJ2-1	-	TRBD2
TGTGCCAGCAGCTTACTAGCGGCCCAAGAGACCCAGTACTTC	CASSLLAAQETQYF	TRBV7-2	TRBJ2-5	-	TRBD2
TGTGCTAGCAGCCCCTTGGGACTAGCGGGAAAAGAGACCCAGTACTTC	CASSPLGLAGKETQYF	TRBV7-7	TRBJ2-5	-	TRBD2
TGTGCCTGGACTAGCGGGAGGACTTACACCGGGGAGCTGTTTTTT	CAWTSGRTYTGELFF	TRBV30	TRBJ2-2	-	TRBD2
TGTGCCAGCAGCAAGGATCCATCTGGGGCCAACGTCCTGACTTTC	CASSKDPSGANVLTF	TRBV9	TRBJ2-6	-	-
TGTGCCAGCAGTTTCGGGCCGGCTGATACGCAGTATTTT	CASSFGPADTQYF	TRBV6-5	TRBJ2-3	-	-
TGTGCCAGCAGTTTAGTTTCCGAGCAGTACTTC	CASSLVSEQYF	TRBV28	TRBJ2-7	-	-
TGTGCCAGCCGTCCCGACTGGAGCTCCTACAATGAGCAGTTCTTC	CASRPDWSSYNEQFF	TRBV6-5	TRBJ2-1	-	-
TGTGCCAGCAGGCTAACTCCGGGAGGCACCGGGGAGCTGTTTTTT	CASRLTPGGTGELFF	TRBV28	TRBJ2-2	once	TRBD2
TGTGCCAGTAGTACCAGACTAGCGGGAGGCCCCACAGATACGCAGTATTTT	CASSTRLAGGPTDTQYF	TRBV19	TRBJ2-3	-	TRBD2
TGCGCCAGCAGCCTTGGTCCCCCCAGGGGGTCCTACAATGAGCAGTTCTTC	CASSLGPPRGSYNEQFF	TRBV5-1	TRBJ2-1	-	TRBD1
TGTGCCAGCAGCTTGTCGCAGGGTGCGAACACCGGGGAGCTGTTTTTT	CASSLSQGANTGELFF	TRBV5-4	TRBJ2-2	once	-
TGTGCCAGCTCACCTTTTACAGGGTTCGAGCAGTACTTC	CASSPFTGFEQYF	TRBV18	TRBJ2-7	-	-